Given below is one T cell receptor beta chain in context. No antigen is known for it. The CDR3 length is 13 residues. Trimming stripped 6 bases from V and 4 bases from J, with 12 bases between. The V gene's germline CDR1 is LNHDA and CDR2 SQIVND (reference sequence). Source study methods: Junction-only immunoSEQ data arrived without quality scores, meaning filtering differed. Data came from immunoSEQ multiplex PCR; TCRdb stores just in-frame clones and leaves some out. V and J calls and clone size are given by that table; D and trimming were obtained from the DNA. Of fewer than 2.5 million clones in the sample, over 85% are singletons; the top ten hold approximately 0.37%. This sample was included in a study of shared clonotypes between healthy human individuals. Background on the study: Each donor's CD8 memory used one plate, CD8 naive two, each CD4 subset three. General study results and limits: Around 5.3% of naive CD4 clonotypes were shared across several donors.

Splitting of CD4+ cells produced CD45RA+ naive and CD45RA-negative memory subsets. This rearrangement joins TRBV19 to TRBJ2-5; a weak D match, TRBD1 (5 bases). The sample comprised naive CD4+ T cells from PBMCs. This sample's subset: CD45RA+ positively selected. The sequence was collected from a man aged 18 to 29 in good health. Some clones in this sample may be carry-over from other donors' samples. CDR3 sequence: CASRQVPGETQYF. CDR3 in DNA: TGTGCCAGTAGACAGGTGCCGGGAGAGACCCAGTACTTC.